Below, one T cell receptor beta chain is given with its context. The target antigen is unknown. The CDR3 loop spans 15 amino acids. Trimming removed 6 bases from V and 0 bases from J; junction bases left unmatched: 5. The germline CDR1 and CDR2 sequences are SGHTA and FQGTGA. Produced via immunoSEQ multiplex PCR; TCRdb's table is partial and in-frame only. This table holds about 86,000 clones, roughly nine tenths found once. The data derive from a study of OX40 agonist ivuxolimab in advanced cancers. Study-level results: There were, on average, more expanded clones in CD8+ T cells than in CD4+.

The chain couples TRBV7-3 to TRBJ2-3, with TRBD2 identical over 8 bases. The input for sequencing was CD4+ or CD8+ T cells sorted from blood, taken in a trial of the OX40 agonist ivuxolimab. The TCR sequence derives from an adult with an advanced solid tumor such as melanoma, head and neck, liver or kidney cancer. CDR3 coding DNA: TGTGCCAGCAGTAGGGTAGCGGGAAGCACAGATACGCAGTATTTT. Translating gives CASSRVAGSTDTQYF. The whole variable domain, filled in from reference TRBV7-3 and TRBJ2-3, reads GAGVSQTPSNKVTEKGKYVELRCDPISGHTALYWYRQSLGQGPEFLIYFQGTGAADDSGLPNDRFFAVRPEGSVSTLKIQRTERGDSAVYLCASSRVAGSTDTQYFGPGTRLTVL.